One and the same sample provided the 15 T cell receptor beta chains below, sequenced in a study of cytomegalovirus exposure and HLA in healthy donors. PCR employed 60 Vbeta and 13 Jbeta primers. Sequencing was performed with immunoSEQ multiplex PCR; in TCRdb, only in-frame clones are kept and a portion is missing. The table has over 150,000 clones, about 80% seen once. Sequencing input: PBMCs. Source of these receptors: a man between 18 and 35 years old in good health and CMV-seropositive.

CDR3 amino acids: CSVDSGEGGNTIYF. CDR3 DNA: TGCAGCGTTGATTCGGGGGAAGGTGGAAACACCATATATTTT. The chain employs TRBV29-1 and TRBJ1-3; TRBD1 might be the D (5 bases). Germline V gene data show CDR1 as SQVTM and CDR2 as ANQGSEA. Trimming took off 3 bases at V and 3 bases at J, with 12 bases between the two ends. The CDR3 has 14 amino acids.

J is TRBJ1-2 and V is TRBV10-3; tentatively, D is TRBD1 (6 bases). The CDR3 runs 14 residues. V lost 4 bases to trimming and J lost 3 bases, with 12 bases between them. The V gene's germline CDR1 is ENHRY and CDR2 SYGVKD. CDR3 region: CAISVETGDYGYTF. CDR3 nucleotide sequence: TGTGCCATCAGTGTAGAGACAGGCGACTATGGCTACACCTTC.

The rearrangement uses TRBV18 and TRBJ1-5; 10 bases fit TRBD1. Unmatched junction bases numbered 10, after V lost 5 bases and J lost 6 bases. The CDR3 spans 16 residues. Germline V CDR1 and CDR2: KGHSH, LQKENI. The CDR3 loop reads CASSAGTGVQGQPQHF. CDR3 in DNA: TGTGCCAGCTCAGCCGGGACAGGGGTTCAGGGTCAGCCCCAGCATTTT.

The rearrangement joins TRBV4-1 to TRBJ2-7; D possibly corresponds to TRBD1 (5 bases). This CDR3 contains 13 residues. Germline loops: CDR1 MGHRA, CDR2 YSYEKL. V was clipped by 4 bases and J by 3 bases, with 10 bases between them. The CDR3 nucleotides are TGCGCCAGCAGCCTTGAGACAGACTACGAGCAGTACTTC. Translated: CASSLETDYEQYF.

The chain joins TRBV2 to TRBJ1-2; 9 bases match TRBD1. Trimming took 9 bases from V and 2 from J; bases not matched to a gene: 4. The germline CDR1 and CDR2 sequences are SNHLY and FYNNEI. The CDR3 has 13 amino acids. The CDR3: CARRGQGNYGYTF. In DNA form, the CDR3 reads TGTGCCAGAAGGGGACAGGGAAACTATGGCTACACCTTC.

V is TRBV7-9 and J is TRBJ1-4, with D perhaps matching TRBD1 (6 bases). V lost 1 base, J lost 5 bases, and 11 bases lay in between. The CDR3 loop spans 15 amino acids. Germline CDR1 SEHNR, CDR2 FQNEAQ (reference sequence). This CDR3 reads CASSLGTALNEKLFF. The CDR3, as DNA: TGTGCCAGCAGCTTAGGGACAGCGCTAAATGAAAAACTGTTTTTT.

On this clone: This same CDR3 is encoded by further DNA sequences in the sample. The chain has TRBV19 and TRBJ1-5, with 7 bases aligning to TRBD1. Germline V gene lookup returns CDR1 LNHDA and CDR2 SQIVND (reference sequence). J was trimmed by 0 bases and V by 2 bases; bases with no gene match: 4. The CDR3 contains 16 residues. The CDR3 here is CASSIPGQYSNQPQHF. CDR3 DNA sequence: TGTGCCAGTAGTATACCGGGACAGTATAGCAATCAGCCCCAGCATTTT.

Worth noting for this clone: At one boundary the junction diverges from the germline segment, which might be a read error. The J gene is TRBJ1-4, the V gene TRBV7-8, with a weak D call TRBD1 (6 bases). The CDR3 loop spans 15 amino acids. From germline, CDR1 is SGHVS and CDR2 FQNEAQ. CDR3 protein: CASSLVRGASEELFF. As DNA, the CDR3 is TGTGCCAGCAGCTTAGTCCGGGGGGCGAGTGAAGAACTGTTTTTT.

This sequence joins TRBV13 and TRBJ2-7; D is possibly TRBD1 (6 bases). Trimming took 0 bases from V and 4 from J, leaving 16 bases between them. Germline CDR1 is PRHDT and CDR2 is FYEKMQ (reference sequence). The CDR3 has 16 amino acids. This chain's CDR3 is CASSLGQGVSGYEQYF. CDR3 nucleotide sequence: TGTGCCAGCAGCTTAGGACAGGGTGTATCTGGATACGAGCAGTACTTC.

The rearrangement links TRBV5-4 to TRBJ1-1, with unresolved D. The CDR3 has 13 amino acids. CDR1 SGHNT and CDR2 YYREEE come from the germline V gene (reference sequence). Trimming removed 0 bases at V and 7 bases at J, with 10 bases between. CDR3 in amino acids: CASSLVAEGEAFF. The CDR3 DNA is TGTGCCAGCAGCTTGGTGGCCGAGGGTGAAGCTTTCTTT.

This clone came up a few times. The chain is built from TRBV27 and TRBJ1-5, with 8 bases that match TRBD1. From germline, CDR1 is MNHEY and CDR2 SMNVEV (reference sequence). This CDR3 has 14 residues. V lost 5 bases to trimming and J lost 5 bases; unmatched junction nucleotides: 5. The CDR3 is CASSGQGTYQPQHF. The CDR3 coding sequence is TGTGCCAGCAGTGGACAGGGTACATATCAGCCCCAGCATTTT.

In this sample, this clone turned up a few times. CDR3 region: CASSAGVGQPQHF. For the CDR3, the DNA is TGTGCCAGCAGTGCCGGGGTCGGCCAGCCCCAGCATTTT. The chain combines TRBV2 with TRBJ1-5, with D unresolved. This CDR3 has 13 amino acids. The germline V gene has CDR1 SNHLY and CDR2 FYNNEI. V lost 4 bases, J lost 7 bases, and 11 bases lay in between. Filled out from reference TRBV2 and TRBJ1-5, the complete variable domain reads EPEVTQTPSHQVTQMGQEVILRCVPISNHLYFYWYRQILGQKVEFLVSFYNNEISEKSEIFDDQFSVERPDGSNFTLKIRSTKLEDSAMYFCASSAGVGQPQHFGDGTRLSIL.

This clone was recorded only once. The V call is TRBV10-3, the J call TRBJ1-5; the D is unclear. Trimming cost V 3 bases and J 6 bases, with 12 bases left between them. Germline CDR1 and CDR2: ENHRY and SYGVKD. The CDR3 is 14 residues long. Written as DNA, the CDR3 is TGTGCCATCAGTGAAGTGGGCCTGGGTCAGCCCCAGCATTTT. This gives the protein CAISEVGLGQPQHF.

CDR3 sequence: CASSSTSGTDTQYF. CDR3 bases: TGTGCCAGTAGTTCGACTAGCGGGACGGATACGCAGTATTTT. The genes are TRBV19 and TRBJ2-3, with 11 bases identical to TRBD2. This CDR3 region has 14 residues. With 5 bases clipped from V and 6 bases from J, the junction kept 4 bases outside the gene matches. Germline V gene data show CDR1 as LNHDA and CDR2 as SQIVND (reference sequence).

This clone showed up just once. This chain joins TRBV7-9 and TRBJ2-7; D remains ambiguous. CDR1 SEHNR and CDR2 FQNEAQ come from the germline V gene (reference sequence). Deletions cut 6 bases from V and 3 bases from J, with 9 bases between. The CDR3 runs to 12 residues. The CDR3 coding sequence is TGTGCCAGCAGTTCATCTAACTACGAGCAGTACTTC. Translation: CASSSSNYEQYF.